A single sample is the source of the 20 T cell receptor beta chains below, sequenced in a study of identical twins. TCRdb itself ran the 5' RACE reads through MiXCR, one entry per CDR3 protein. The table shows approximately 1.8 million distinct CDR3 sequences, with around a third occurring only once. Sequenced material: cord blood. The receptors were sampled from a newborn girl in good health.

Notes on this clonotype: The junction shows a germline mismatch at one end, possibly a read error. The gene calls are TRBV18 and TRBJ2-5, with D perhaps matching TRBD2 (5 bases). The germline V gene encodes CDR1 KGHSH and CDR2 LQKENI. The CDR3 totals 14 residues. CDR3 nucleotide sequence: TGTGCCAGTACCTGGGAGCGAGCACAAGAGGCCCAGTACTTC. This sequence encodes CASTWERAQEAQYF.

In this sample, this clonotype turned up many times. The chain combines TRBV25-1 with TRBJ2-3, with unresolved D. V lost 7 bases, J lost 0 bases, and 11 bases lay in between. This CDR3 is 14 amino acids long. Germline lookup yields CDR1 MGHDK and CDR2 SYGVNS. The CDR3 DNA reads TGTGCCAGCATTTCTTCTACTAGCACAGATACGCAGTATTTT. Its protein product is CASISSTSTDTQYF.

This clonotype showed up many times. The chain employs TRBV3-1 and TRBJ2-7; TRBD2 matches 14 bases. Germline CDR1 reads LGHDT; CDR2 reads YNNKEL (reference sequence). The V segment lost 4 bases and the J segment 0 bases; nucleotides outside the gene matches: 5. The CDR3 contains 17 residues. CDR3 sequence: CASSPGLAGGSSYEQYF. CDR3 bases: TGTGCCAGCAGCCCCGGACTAGCGGGGGGTTCCTCCTACGAGCAGTACTTC.

This clonotype was detected only a few times. The chain is built from TRBV12-3 or TRBV12-4 and TRBJ2-4, with 11 bases lining up with TRBD2. The CDR3 sequence is 18 residues long. V shed 0 bases and J 1 base; nucleotides not matched to a gene: 5. The CDR3 DNA follows: TGTGCCAGCAGTTTAGCGGGCGCTAGCGGGGGGGCCAAAAACATTCAGTACTTC. This translates into CASSLAGASGGAKNIQYF.

The V call is TRBV20-1, the J call TRBJ2-6; 9 nucleotides match TRBD1. The V gene end was trimmed by 6 bases and the J gene end by 5 bases; junction bases not matched to a gene: 5. Germline V gene sequence: CDR1 DFQATT, CDR2 SNEGSKA (reference sequence). The CDR3 loop spans 14 amino acids. CDR3 in DNA: TGCAGTGCGTTGACAGGGGGGCGGGCCAACGTCCTGACTTTC. This gives the protein CSALTGGRANVLTF.

The chain couples TRBV4-1 to TRBJ2-7; D is ambiguous. Gene TRBJ2-5 matches the end of the DNA better, so the J call may be wrong. This CDR3 has 14 residues. Germline V gene data show CDR1 as MGHRA and CDR2 as YSYEKL. CDR3 sequence: CASSQASIPATQYF. CDR3 sequence (DNA): TGCGCCAGCAGCCAAGCTTCAATCCCTGCGACCCAGTACTTC.

The table lists this clonotype with many counts. The chain links TRBV10-3 to TRBJ2-3; D perhaps matches TRBD2 (5 bases). This CDR3 contains 12 residues. V was pared by 10 bases and J by 0 bases, with 8 bases between. Per the germline V gene, CDR1 is ENHRY and CDR2 is SYGVKD. The CDR3 protein is CATTGSTDTQYF. The CDR3 bases are TGTGCCACTACGGGGAGCACAGATACGCAGTATTTT.

This clonotype has more than one count but fewer than ten. The chain has TRBV12-3 or TRBV12-4 and TRBJ1-2; 11 positions match TRBD1. Germline trimming cut 6 bases from V and 0 bases from J; bases unmatched to any gene: 6. The length of the CDR3 is 16 residues. The CDR3 region is CASSPGQGVANYGYTF. CDR3 DNA sequence: TGTGCCAGCAGCCCGGGACAGGGGGTGGCTAACTATGGCTACACCTTC.

The rearrangement uses TRBV20-1 and TRBJ1-1; D is ambiguous. Germline CDR1 is DFQATT and CDR2 is SNEGSKA (reference sequence). The CDR3 spans 15 residues. V was clipped by 0 bases and J by 0 bases, with 11 bases between them. In nucleotides, the CDR3 is TGCAGTGCTAGAGATAGTAGGAAAATGAACACTGAAGCTTTCTTT. It yields the protein CSARDSRKMNTEAFF.

As concerns this clonotype: Being one base from a much bigger clone, this may be a read error. This chain connects TRBV10-3 to TRBJ2-3; unclear D gene. The CDR3 length is 11 residues. With 4 bases removed from V and 4 bases from J, the gap between germline ends came to 3 bases. Germline V gives CDR1 ENHRY, CDR2 SYGVKD. CDR3 region: CAISVSDTQYF. Written as DNA, the CDR3 is TGTGCCATCAGTGTCTCAGATACGCAGTATTTT.

This clonotype was seen a few times. This rearrangement joins TRBV27 to TRBJ1-1; D not resolved. V was trimmed by 3 bases and J by 5 bases, leaving 10 bases between them. This CDR3 is 13 amino acids long. Per germline, CDR1 MNHEY and CDR2 SMNVEV (reference sequence). The DNA for the CDR3 is TGTGCCAGCAGTTTGGGCCAGCCGACTGAAGCTTTCTTT. As protein: CASSLGQPTEAFF.

This chain uses TRBV6-6 with TRBJ1-5; no definite D call. The CDR3 totals 13 residues. V was cut by 8 bases and J by 3 bases, with 11 bases left in between. Germline V gives CDR1 MNHNY, CDR2 SVGAGI (reference sequence). The CDR3 region has the DNA TGTGCCAGCCTCCGACGGACCAATCAGCCCCAGCATTTT. Its protein is CASLRRTNQPQHF.

This clonotype was seen a handful of times. This sequence joins TRBV9 and TRBJ2-7, with TRBD2 identical over 11 bases. CDR3 length: 16 amino acids. Germline CDR1 is SGDLS and CDR2 is YYNGEE. V lost 0 bases, J lost 2 bases, and 4 bases stayed unmatched. The CDR3 DNA follows: TGTGCCAGCAGCGTAGGGGGACTAGCGGATCCCTACGAGCAGTACTTC. It encodes CASSVGGLADPYEQYF.

This clonotype was recorded a few times. The rearrangement links TRBV18 to TRBJ2-7; a possible D gene is TRBD2 (5 bases). This CDR3 is 13 amino acids long. V was clipped by 3 bases and J by 4 bases, with 10 bases between them. The germline gives CDR1 KGHSH, CDR2 LQKENI. CDR3 sequence (DNA): TGTGCCAGCTCACCTTACGGGGAGTACGAGCAGTACTTC. This encodes CASSPYGEYEQYF.

This chain's CDR3 is CASSQVEEPSLYEQYF. The CDR3 nucleotides are TGTGCCAGCAGCCAAGTTGAAGAGCCCTCCCTCTACGAGCAGTACTTC. This chain links TRBV4-2 with TRBJ2-4; the D is unclear. The J call is in doubt because the DNA end fits TRBJ2-7 better. From germline, CDR1 is LGHNA and CDR2 YNFKEQ. CDR3 length: 16 residues.

This chain links TRBV12-3 or TRBV12-4 with TRBJ1-6, with D unresolved. The CDR3 is 18 residues long. Trimming stripped 4 bases from V and 0 bases from J, with 16 bases between. Here the CDR3 reads CASSSRSVSHSYNSPLHF. CDR3 DNA: TGTGCCAGCAGTTCTAGGAGTGTTTCACACTCCTATAATTCACCCCTCCACTTT.

This clonotype was detected only a few times. The chain joins TRBV30 to TRBJ1-6; D unresolved. V gave up 3 bases and J gave up 4 bases, with 1 base separating them. The CDR3 length is 11 residues. The V gene's germline CDR1 is GTSNPN and CDR2 SVGIG (reference sequence). The CDR3 nucleotides read TGTGCCTGGAGGTATAATTCACCCCTCCACTTT. Its translation is CAWRYNSPLHF.

In this sample, this clonotype turned up once. Lacking the conserved final phenylalanine or tryptophan, this CDR3 likely reflects a read error. The chain joins TRBV19 to TRBJ2-5, with TRBD2 identical over 13 bases. The last part of the DNA fits TRBJ2-7 better; the J call may be wrong. CDR1 is LNHDA, CDR2 SQIVND, per germline (reference sequence). The length of the CDR3 is 15 residues. The CDR3 DNA follows: TGTGCCAGCGGACTAGCGGGAGAGCCCCTCTACGAGCAGTACTAC. Translated, it gives CASGLAGEPLYEQYY.

The chain is built from TRBV20-1 and TRBJ2-7, with D tentatively TRBD2 (6 bases). Trimming removed 5 bases at V and 7 bases at J, with 24 bases between. Germline CDR1 and CDR2: DFQATT and SNEGSKA (reference sequence). This CDR3 spans 15 amino acids. As DNA, the CDR3 is TGCAGTGCTGAGACACTAGCCCACCGCTACAATGAGCAGTACTTC. It codes for CSAETLAHRYNEQYF.

V gene TRBV20-1 combines with J gene TRBJ2-5; D may be TRBD2 (5 bases). CDR1 DFQATT and CDR2 SNEGSKA come from the germline V gene (reference sequence). CDR3 length: 14 residues. The V end lost 3 bases, the J end lost 2 bases, and 13 bases lay between the germline ends. CDR3 coding DNA: TGCAGTGCTAGTAGTCACGGGGATCAAGAGACCCAGTACTTC. Amino acid sequence: CSASSHGDQETQYF.